This entry lists 19 T cell receptor beta chains sequenced from one sample in a study of OX40 agonist ivuxolimab in advanced cancers. Sequenced by immunoSEQ multiplex PCR; TCRdb stores in-frame clones only, minus some. The sample carries approximately 40,000 clones, 88% recorded once. The source material was CD4+ or CD8+ T cells sorted from blood, sampled in a trial of the OX40 agonist ivuxolimab. All receptors come from an adult with an advanced solid tumor such as melanoma, head and neck, liver or kidney cancer.

The sample holds one count of this clone. The chain joins TRBV5-4 to TRBJ1-1; possible D gene TRBD1, 6 bases. V lost 9 bases and J 8 bases, leaving 32 bases between the germline ends. This CDR3 has 17 amino acids. Germline CDR1 and CDR2: SGHNT and YYREEE (reference sequence). The CDR3 region has the DNA TGTGCCACCACCGGTTTGGGGGGCGGGCCGTTGGGTTTCGAAGCTTTCTTT. Protein sequence: CATTGLGGGPLGFEAFF. Combining the CDR3 with reference TRBV5-4 and TRBJ1-1 gives the whole variable domain ETGVTQSPTHLIKTRGQQVTLRCSSQSGHNTVSWYQQALGQGPQFIFQYYREEENGRGNFPPRFSGLQFPNYSSELNVNALELDDSALYLCATTGLGGGPLGFEAFFGQGTRLTVV.

This CDR3 is CASSVPGLAGNTGELFF. The CDR3 region has the DNA TGTGCCAGCAGCGTACCGGGACTAGCGGGGAACACCGGGGAGCTGTTTTTT. The gene calls are TRBV9 and TRBJ2-2; 12 bases are a match to TRBD2. Germline V gene lookup returns CDR1 SGDLS and CDR2 YYNGEE. The CDR3 spans 17 residues. V was clipped by 1 base and J by 1 base; unmatched bases: 2. The complete variable domain, with remaining parts taken from reference TRBV9 and TRBJ2-2, reads DSGVTQTPKHLITATGQRVTLRCSPRSGDLSVYWYQQSLDQGLQFLIQYYNGEERAKGNILERFSAQQFPDLHSELNLSSLELGDSALYFCASSVPGLAGNTGELFFGEGSRLTVL.

J is TRBJ1-2 and V is TRBV4-2, with D uncertain. The CDR3 has 17 amino acids. The germline V gene has CDR1 LGHNA and CDR2 YNFKEQ. V lost 3 bases, J lost 4 bases, and 21 bases lay in between. For the CDR3, the DNA is TGTGCCAGCAGCCAGGACCTAGCCAGCCCGGGTGGCTATGGCTACACCTTC. This sequence encodes CASSQDLASPGGYGYTF.

The chain employs TRBV28 and TRBJ1-1; D possibly corresponds to TRBD1 (6 bases). Germline V gene data show CDR1 as MDHEN and CDR2 as SYDVKM. This CDR3 comprises 15 residues. Trimming took 7 bases from V and 4 from J, leaving 19 bases between them. The CDR3: CASKGGTGLPTEAFF. The CDR3 DNA follows: TGTGCCAGCAAAGGGGGAACGGGGCTTCCCACTGAAGCTTTCTTT.

This clone was counted once. The chain carries TRBV5-4 and TRBJ2-7; D is unclear. The ends were cut back, 0 bases at V and 5 bases at J, with 9 bases in the middle. The CDR3 has 13 amino acids. CDR1 SGHNT and CDR2 YYREEE come from the germline V gene (reference sequence). CDR3 bases: TGTGCCAGCAGCTTGGCAGGCCCGAACGAGCAGTACTTC. Translation: CASSLAGPNEQYF. The complete variable domain, with remaining parts taken from reference TRBV5-4 and TRBJ2-7, reads ETGVTQSPTHLIKTRGQQVTLRCSSQSGHNTVSWYQQALGQGPQFIFQYYREEENGRGNFPPRFSGLQFPNYSSELNVNALELDDSALYLCASSLAGPNEQYFGPGTRLTVT.

The rearrangement uses TRBV9 and TRBJ2-2, with a possible D match to TRBD1 (6 bases). The CDR3 consists of 14 residues. Germline CDR1 SGDLS, CDR2 YYNGEE. V shed 4 bases and J shed 6 bases, with 13 bases lying between them. CDR3 DNA sequence: TGTGCCAGCAGCCCCACGACAGGCCCCGGGGAGCTGTTTTTT. Protein: CASSPTTGPGELFF.

The chain has TRBV4-1 and TRBJ1-6, with TRBD1 identical over 7 bases. There are 14 residues in the CDR3. The V and J ends lost 4 bases and 8 bases, in that order; junction bases with no gene match: 5. Germline loops: CDR1 MGHRA, CDR2 YSYEKL. The CDR3: CASSPPGTDSPLHF. The CDR3 DNA reads as TGCGCCAGCAGCCCACCAGGGACAGATTCACCCCTCCACTTT.

The V and J genes are TRBV7-8 and TRBJ2-7; TRBD1 matches at 9 bases. CDR3 length: 15 amino acids. In germline, CDR1 is SGHVS, CDR2 FQNEAQ. Trimming removed 5 bases from V and 2 bases from J; junction bases left unmatched: 7. CDR3 sequence reads: CASSHEDRGTYEQYF. CDR3 DNA sequence: TGTGCCAGCAGCCACGAGGACAGGGGAACCTACGAGCAGTACTTC.

This chain uses TRBV7-8 with TRBJ2-3; 12 bases agree with TRBD2. V was pared by 3 bases and J by 4 bases, with 11 bases of the junction left unmatched. Germline assignment: CDR1 SGHVS and CDR2 FQNEAQ. The CDR3 covers 18 residues. The CDR3 coding sequence is TGTGCCAGCAGCTTTGAACTAGCGGGAGGCCGGCGGGCAGATACGCAGTATTTT. This codes for CASSFELAGGRRADTQYF.

The V call is TRBV7-9, the J call TRBJ1-1, with a possible D match to TRBD1 (6 bases). The length of the CDR3 is 15 residues. V lost 5 bases, J lost 3 bases, and 16 bases lay in between. Germline CDR1 reads SEHNR; CDR2 reads FQNEAQ (reference sequence). The CDR3 is CASSSTGSWDTEAFF. CDR3 DNA sequence: TGTGCCAGCAGCAGTACAGGGTCCTGGGACACTGAAGCTTTCTTT.

The chain employs TRBV7-9 and TRBJ1-3, with D possibly being TRBD1 (5 bases). V was trimmed by 0 bases and J by 4 bases, leaving 19 bases between them. The CDR3 runs to 18 residues. Germline CDR1 SEHNR, CDR2 FQNEAQ (reference sequence). The CDR3 nucleotides are TGTGCCAGCAGCTTAGCCTCGGGGGACCGCCAGGCGGGAAACACCATATATTTT. It translates to CASSLASGDRQAGNTIYF.

This clone appeared once. This chain uses TRBV5-6 with TRBJ2-2; D gene ambiguous. V lost 1 base and J lost 1, with 8 bases in between. The CDR3 loop spans 15 amino acids. Germline values: CDR1 SGHDT, CDR2 YYEEEE. The CDR3 here is CASSLRRRNTGELFF. In DNA, the CDR3 is TGTGCCAGCAGCTTGAGGCGACGGAACACCGGGGAGCTGTTTTTT.

The chain has TRBV20-1 and TRBJ1-5, with D unclear. Germline V lookup: CDR1 DFQATT, CDR2 SNEGSKA (reference sequence). The CDR3 sequence is 11 residues long. Trimming shortened V by 3 bases and J by 5 bases, and 5 bases separated the two germline ends. The CDR3 DNA is TGCAGTGCTAGTATGGATCAGCCCCAGCATTTT. Translated, it gives CSASMDQPQHF.

The chain has TRBV5-1 and TRBJ2-3; D is ambiguous. This CDR3 spans 16 amino acids. The germline CDR1 and CDR2 sequences are SGHRS and YFSETQ. Trimming shortened V by 0 bases and J by 3 bases, and 14 bases separated the two germline ends. The CDR3 DNA reads as TGCGCCAGCAGCTTGGAGGGCTACCCCAGAACAGATACGCAGTATTTT. Protein sequence: CASSLEGYPRTDTQYF.

This chain joins TRBV27 and TRBJ2-5; D gene unclear. The V gene lost 4 bases and the J gene lost 0 bases, with 3 bases spanning the gap. Germline values: CDR1 MNHEY, CDR2 SMNVEV (reference sequence). The CDR3 loop spans 12 amino acids. CDR3 residues: CASSSYQETQYF. CDR3 DNA sequence: TGTGCCAGCAGTTCGTACCAAGAGACCCAGTACTTC.

V usage is TRBV5-1 and J usage is TRBJ2-1; the match to TRBD2 covers 13 bases. J gave up 7 bases and V 10 bases, and 5 bases lay outside the gene matches. The germline V gene has CDR1 SGHRS and CDR2 YFSETQ. The CDR3 has 13 residues. The CDR3 DNA reads as TGCGCCTCCCGGACTAGCGGGAGTAATGAGCAGTTCTTC. This encodes CASRTSGSNEQFF.

The rearrangement joins TRBV25-1 to TRBJ2-7, with D maybe TRBD2 (6 bases). This CDR3 has 13 amino acids. Trimming took 7 bases from V and 1 from J, leaving 11 bases between them. The germline CDR1 and CDR2 sequences are MGHDK and SYGVNS. CDR3 bases: TGTGCCAGCACCTATAGCGGATCCTACGAGCAGTACTTC. Amino acid sequence: CASTYSGSYEQYF.

The gene calls are TRBV7-9 and TRBJ2-7, with a tentative D call TRBD1 (6 bases). The CDR3 is 14 residues long. The germline V and J ends were trimmed by 5 bases and 5 bases, with 16 bases remaining between them. Per germline, CDR1 SEHNR and CDR2 FQNEAQ (reference sequence). CDR3 loop: CASSPSTGMHEQYF. The CDR3 nucleotides read TGTGCCAGCAGCCCGAGTACAGGGATGCACGAGCAGTACTTC.

This clone was counted only a few times. The chain employs TRBV19 and TRBJ1-2; D call uncertain. Germline lookup yields CDR1 LNHDA and CDR2 SQIVND (reference sequence). V was trimmed by 5 bases and J by 8 bases, leaving 21 bases between them. This CDR3 spans 15 amino acids. CDR3 protein: CASSRTWPRVPGYTF. DNA for the CDR3: TGTGCCAGTAGTCGAACTTGGCCCAGAGTGCCAGGCTACACCTTC. Full variable domain (outside the CDR3, taken from reference TRBV19 and TRBJ1-2): DGGITQSPKYLFRKEGQNVTLSCEQNLNHDAMYWYRQDPGQGLRLIYYSQIVNDFQKGDIAEGYSVSREKKESFPLTVTSAQKNPTAFYLCASSRTWPRVPGYTFGSGTRLTVV.